This T cell receptor (beta chain) emerged from a study of T cells after yellow fever vaccination. V gave up 0 bases and J gave up 9 bases; unmatched junction bases: 5. This CDR3 is built from 15 residues. Per the germline V gene, CDR1 is LGHNA and CDR2 is YSLEER. Each CDR3 protein gets one entry after TCRdb re-called the 5' RACE reads with MiXCR. Counted here are fewer than 350,000 distinct CDR3 sequences, 8.7% occurring once; the ten biggest clones make up roughly 18%. There are a few counts of this clonotype. This receptor was identified in a man aged 18 to 35 who received the YFV17D yellow fever vaccine. The V call is TRBV4-3, the J call TRBJ2-2; 9 positions agree with TRBD1. The input for sequencing was PBMCs, taken on the day of the first yellow fever vaccination. CDR3 in DNA: TGCGCCAGCAGCCAAGAACAGGGGGCGAGAAGGGAGCTGTTTTTT. It encodes CASSQEQGARRELFF.